The 29 T cell receptor beta chains reported below all come from one sample, sequenced in a study of identical twins. TCRdb recomputed calls from the 5' RACE reads with MiXCR, one row per CDR3 protein. The table lists some 760,000 distinct CDR3 sequences, approximately 18% of them singletons. This same sample was also part of a study on T cells expressing NK-cell markers.

Source material: PBMCs. Receptors originate from a woman under 30 in good health.

This chain links TRBV11-2 with TRBJ2-1; D possibly corresponds to TRBD2 (7 bases). V shed 1 base and J shed 6 bases, with 22 bases lying between them. Per the germline V gene, CDR1 is SGHAT and CDR2 is FQNNGV. The CDR3 covers 18 residues. The CDR3 nucleotides read TGTGCCAGCAGCTTAGGGGAATGGGGGGGCGGTCGGGCCAATGAGCAGTTCTTC. Its translation is CASSLGEWGGGRANEQFF.

This clonotype has just a few counts. The J gene is TRBJ2-7, the V gene TRBV5-1; perhaps TRBD2 as D (5 bases). Germline V lookup: CDR1 SGHRS, CDR2 YFSETQ. V lost 4 bases, J lost 4 bases, and 15 bases lay in between. CDR3 length: 14 amino acids. CDR3 nucleotides: TGCGCCAGCAGCGCCCAGCGGAGCCATTACGAGCAGTACTTC. Amino acids: CASSAQRSHYEQYF.

This clonotype occurred a few times. V and J are TRBV9 and TRBJ2-1, with D possibly being TRBD1 or TRBD2 (6 bases each). Germline CDR1 is SGDLS and CDR2 is YYNGEE. The CDR3 is made up of 14 amino acids. Trimming left V 1 base short and J 7 bases short, with 12 bases between. The CDR3 loop is CASSVTGGWNEQFF. In nucleotides, the CDR3 is TGTGCCAGCAGCGTAACCGGGGGCTGGAATGAGCAGTTCTTC.

Sample share makes this clonotype medium-sized (0.01 to 0.1%). One junction end disagrees with the germline gene, perhaps due to a read error. The CDR3 DNA follows: TGCGCCAGCAGCCCGCCCACAGATACGCAGTATTTT. As protein: CASSPPTDTQYF. The chain employs TRBV18 and TRBJ2-3; D is unclear. Germline assignment: CDR1 KGHSH and CDR2 LQKENI. CDR3 length: 12 amino acids.

The sample holds a few counts of this clonotype. This chain connects TRBV5-1 to TRBJ2-1, with 10 bases aligning to TRBD2. Trimming took 0 bases from V and 5 from J; bases not matched to a gene: 5. The CDR3 has 16 residues. Germline CDR1 SGHRS, CDR2 YFSETQ. The CDR3 sequence is CASSLAGTSVNNEQFF. Written as DNA, the CDR3 is TGCGCCAGCAGCTTGGCGGGGACTAGCGTGAACAATGAGCAGTTCTTC.

This clonotype was counted between two and nine times. The chain uses TRBV20-1 and TRBJ2-5; TRBD2 agrees at 11 bases. V lost 6 bases, J lost 4 bases, and 13 bases stayed unmatched. The CDR3 contains 16 residues. CDR1 is DFQATT, CDR2 SNEGSKA, per germline (reference sequence). DNA of the CDR3: TGCAGTGCGACTACTCTAGCGGGAGGCGGGGGAGAGACCCAGTACTTC. Translation: CSATTLAGGGGETQYF.

The rearrangement joins TRBV18 to TRBJ2-7, with a weak D call TRBD2 (6 bases). Trimming left V 0 bases short and J 4 bases short, with 16 bases between. CDR1 is KGHSH and CDR2 is LQKENI in the germline V gene. The CDR3 runs 16 residues. The DNA of the CDR3 is TGTGCCAGCTCACCACCTGGAGGGAAGATAAAATACGAGCAGTACTTC. This gives the protein CASSPPGGKIKYEQYF.

Of note for this clonotype: Germline is not matched at one junction end, which may reflect a read error. The chain recombines TRBV9 with TRBJ1-2; 7 bases are a match to TRBD1. The CDR3 totals 14 residues. Germline CDR1 is SGDLS and CDR2 is YYNGEE. DNA of the CDR3: TGTGCCAACAGCGTAGTGGGACAGAACTATGGCTACACCTTC. It specifies CANSVVGQNYGYTF.

For the CDR3, the DNA is TGTGCCAGCAGCTTGAACCGGGACAGGCTAGTAGAGACCCAGTACTTC. It specifies CASSLNRDRLVETQYF. This chain connects TRBV7-8 to TRBJ2-5; 8 bases align to TRBD1. The V and J ends lost 3 bases and 4 bases, in that order; junction bases with no gene match: 10. CDR3 size: 16 residues. The germline V gene has CDR1 SGHVS and CDR2 FQNEAQ.

In this sample, this clonotype turned up a few times. This sequence joins TRBV5-1 and TRBJ2-7; 7 positions agree with TRBD1. CDR1 SGHRS and CDR2 YFSETQ come from the germline V gene. CDR3 length: 14 amino acids. The J segment lost 6 bases and the V segment lost 4 bases, leaving 10 bases of the junction unmatched. The CDR3 sequence: CASSVGQSFTEQYF. CDR3 nucleotide sequence: TGCGCCAGCAGCGTGGGACAGTCGTTCACCGAGCAGTACTTC.

The chain carries TRBV18 and TRBJ2-3; D is uncertain. CDR3 length: 16 residues. V was cut by 1 base and J by 0 bases, with 11 bases left in between. Germline CDR1 KGHSH, CDR2 LQKENI. CDR3 in DNA: TGTGCCAGCTCACCACTGCAAGCGAGTAGCACAGATACGCAGTATTTT. Residues: CASSPLQASSTDTQYF.

This clonotype has a handful of counts. The gene calls are TRBV9 and TRBJ2-3; tentatively, D is TRBD2 (5 bases). V was cut by 3 bases and J by 7 bases, with 15 bases left in between. The CDR3 is 14 amino acids. CDR1 is SGDLS, CDR2 YYNGEE, per germline. As DNA, the CDR3 is TGTGCCAGCAGCGCCGGAGTGGAGGTGAATACGCAGTATTTT. This gives the protein CASSAGVEVNTQYF.

This clonotype was observed a few times. The rearrangement links TRBV20-1 to TRBJ2-7, with D possibly matching TRBD1 (6 bases). CDR1 and CDR2 from the germline V gene are DFQATT and SNEGSKA (reference sequence). This CDR3 has 13 residues. Trimming removed 4 bases at V and 7 bases at J, with 17 bases between. CDR3 DNA: TGCAGTGCTACCACGCCGGACAGTCAGGAGCAGTACTTC. It specifies CSATTPDSQEQYF.

This rearrangement joins TRBV27 to TRBJ2-1; TRBD2 aligns across 8 bases. Trimming cost V 5 bases and J 8 bases; bases outside gene matches: 14. CDR1 is MNHEY, CDR2 SMNVEV, per germline (reference sequence). The CDR3 length is 16 residues. In DNA form, the CDR3 reads TGTGCCAGCAGTAAGATAGCGGGATGGGTAGGTGATGAGCAGTTCTTC. Its protein product is CASSKIAGWVGDEQFF.

The gene calls are TRBV5-5 and TRBJ2-1, with 9 bases lining up with TRBD2. V lost 1 base to trimming and J lost 7 bases; unmatched junction nucleotides: 3. This CDR3 has 14 residues. Per the germline V gene, CDR1 is SGHKS and CDR2 is YYEKEE (reference sequence). The CDR3 coding sequence is TGTGCCAGCAGCTTGCTAGCGGGACGGAATGAGCAGTTCTTC. This encodes CASSLLAGRNEQFF.

CDR3 nucleotide sequence: TGTGCCAGTAGTGACGTACCGGGACAGGCATACAATGAGCAGTTCTTC. Translated: CASSDVPGQAYNEQFF. The chain employs TRBV19 and TRBJ2-1, with 8 bases matching TRBD1. Germline trimming cut 5 bases from V and 4 bases from J; bases unmatched to any gene: 10. Germline V gene sequence: CDR1 LNHDA, CDR2 SQIVND (reference sequence). This CDR3 is 16 amino acids long.

In this sample, this clonotype turned up a few times. The rearrangement uses TRBV5-1 and TRBJ1-2; D is perhaps TRBD1 (5 bases). CDR1 and CDR2 from the germline V gene are SGHRS and YFSETQ. V lost 1 base and J 4 bases, leaving 11 bases between the germline ends. This CDR3 comprises 14 residues. CDR3 DNA: TGCGCCAGCAGCTTGAACCAGGGACGCTATGGCTACACCTTC. Translated: CASSLNQGRYGYTF.

This chain links TRBV12-3 or TRBV12-4 with TRBJ2-1, with 12 positions matching TRBD2. Losses at the gene ends were 11 bases for V and 1 base for J; bases not matched to a gene: 15. The CDR3 runs 18 residues. CDR3 nucleotide sequence: TGTGCCTTCAGAGGGCAACTAGGACTAGCGGGGTCCTACAATGAGCAGTTCTTC. Translating it yields CAFRGQLGLAGSYNEQFF.

This clonotype was seen at least ten times. The chain uses TRBV10-3 and TRBJ2-1, with 11 bases matching TRBD2. Germline CDR1 reads ENHRY; CDR2 reads SYGVKD. J was trimmed by 0 bases and V by 6 bases; bases with no gene match: 13. The CDR3 runs 19 residues. CDR3 sequence: CAISSGTSGVSSSYNEQFF. The DNA for the CDR3 is TGTGCCATCAGCTCCGGGACTAGCGGTGTCTCGAGCTCCTACAATGAGCAGTTCTTC.

This clonotype was seen more than once but under ten times. The chain is built from TRBV5-6 and TRBJ1-5; D remains ambiguous. V gave up 0 bases and J gave up 9 bases, with 7 bases separating them. Germline V gene data show CDR1 as SGHDT and CDR2 as YYEEEE. The CDR3 is 12 amino acids. CDR3 in amino acids: CASSLAVGPQHF. DNA for the CDR3: TGTGCCAGCAGCTTGGCCGTGGGGCCCCAGCATTTT.

The DNA for the CDR3 is TGTGCCACCTCGAGATGGACGGAGCAGTTCTTC. This sequence encodes CATSRWTEQFF. This chain connects TRBV27 to TRBJ2-1, with no clear D. V was pared by 10 bases and J by 10 bases, with 14 bases between. The CDR3 is 11 amino acids. CDR1 is MNHEY and CDR2 is SMNVEV in the germline V gene (reference sequence).

This clonotype was seen only a few times. The chain carries TRBV20-1 and TRBJ2-3, with a tentative D call TRBD2 (6 bases). CDR3 length: 15 residues. The V end was cut by 6 bases, the J end by 1 base, with 17 bases between. Germline V lookup: CDR1 DFQATT, CDR2 SNEGSKA (reference sequence). The DNA for the CDR3 is TGCAGTGCGCTCATCTTTGGCGGGGGCACAGATACGCAGTATTTT. It encodes CSALIFGGGTDTQYF.

The chain's CDR3 is CAMSFGLAGGEQFF. The CDR3 DNA follows: TGTGCCATGAGCTTCGGGCTAGCGGGGGGAGAGCAGTTCTTC. The chain has TRBV5-6 and TRBJ2-1, with TRBD2 matching over 11 bases. Per the germline V gene, CDR1 is SGHDT and CDR2 is YYEEEE. The junction had 12 bases not matched to a gene; V was cut back by 9 bases and J by 10 bases. This CDR3 comprises 14 residues.

This sequence joins TRBV5-1 and TRBJ1-1, with D tentatively TRBD1 (6 bases). CDR1 is SGHRS and CDR2 is YFSETQ in the germline V gene. CDR3 size: 14 residues. Trimming stripped 5 bases from V and 0 bases from J, with 11 bases between. DNA for the CDR3: TGCGCCAGCAGACGGGACACTATGAACACTGAAGCTTTCTTT. Protein product: CASRRDTMNTEAFF.

This clonotype was counted only a few times. In DNA form, the CDR3 reads TGCGCCAGCAGCGTCCGTGGCAGGGTGAACGAGCAGTACTTC. It encodes CASSVRGRVNEQYF. This chain links TRBV5-1 with TRBJ2-7; tentatively, D is TRBD1 (5 bases). Trimming removed 4 bases from V and 5 bases from J, with 16 bases in between. From germline, CDR1 is SGHRS and CDR2 YFSETQ. CDR3 size: 14 residues.

This chain joins TRBV7-2 and TRBJ2-7, with D possibly TRBD2 on 5 matching bases. Trimming shortened V by 4 bases and J by 7 bases, and 23 bases separated the two germline ends. The germline V gene has CDR1 SGHTA and CDR2 FQGNSA. This CDR3 has 16 amino acids. The CDR3 here is CASSSGRSGVAREQYF. The DNA for the CDR3 is TGTGCCAGCAGCTCCGGTCGTTCCGGGGTTGCTCGAGAGCAGTACTTC.

The rearrangement joins TRBV19 to TRBJ2-7; D gene ambiguous. The length of the CDR3 is 13 residues. Germline CDR1 is LNHDA and CDR2 is SQIVND (reference sequence). The V end lost 3 bases, the J end lost 2 bases, and 8 bases lay between the germline ends. As DNA, the CDR3 is TGTGCCAGTAGTATCGGTCTCCCCTACGAGCAGTACTTC. Protein sequence: CASSIGLPYEQYF.

This clonotype was recorded a few times. The rearrangement uses TRBV20-1 and TRBJ2-3; D is undetermined. The ends were cut back, 3 bases at V and 4 bases at J, with 14 bases in the middle. The CDR3 length is 14 residues. The germline V gene has CDR1 DFQATT and CDR2 SNEGSKA (reference sequence). Here the CDR3 DNA reads TGCAGTGCTAGGAGTCTACCAGGCGCAGATACGCAGTATTTT. The encoded protein is CSARSLPGADTQYF.

This clonotype was detected ten times or more. The gene calls are TRBV29-1 and TRBJ2-1; D assignment may be TRBD1 or TRBD2 (5 bases each). CDR3 length: 15 residues. In germline, CDR1 is SQVTM, CDR2 ANQGSEA. V shed 4 bases and J shed 11 bases, with 24 bases lying between them. The CDR3 loop reads CSVGETGTEAMKQFF. CDR3 bases: TGCAGCGTTGGGGAAACCGGGACGGAGGCAATGAAGCAGTTCTTC.